This TCR beta chain was identified in a study of T cell responses to AZD1222 COVID-19 vaccine listed by TCRdb under 2021. Regarding the research as a whole: TCR sequencing was performed for fewer than 250 trial participants, of whom approximately 200 were given two doses of AZD1222 and around 25 were given two doses of MenACWY control vaccine. Trial participants were enrolled by age into 18-55, 56-69 and 70-plus year subgroups, with around 150, 28 and 57 TCR-sequenced participants respectively.

The CDR3 regions of human TCRbeta chains were analyzed by immunosequencing. In the paper's pipeline: TCRs in the repertoires were compared against a reference library of SARS-CoV-2-specific TCRs that had been generated with the MIRA antigen-specificity platform. Breadth was defined as the fraction of unique TCRs that were SARS-CoV-2-associated. Depth was defined as the fraction of total T cells that were SARS-CoV-2-associated. Using the MIRA data, each spike-specific TCR was mapped to the spike region that the TCR reacts to and placed in a CD4 or CD8 class. Log10-transformed breadth and depth values were compared by one-way ANOVA with Sidak's multiple comparisons tests. TCRdb re-hosts the immuneACCESS table, in-frame sequences only. Its copies lack some clones; in the studies checked, an unresolved V gene accounts for under half of them, and the cause for the rest is not known. V, J and clone size derive from that table, while D and trimming were established from the DNA sequence. The sample yields 150,000 to 200,000 clones; about 90% were counted once. The ten largest clones add up to about 1.5% of the sample.

On this clone itself: There is no known antigen for this receptor. Within one base of it there is no much larger clone, and no base qualities were kept.

Summary of the overall study and its limitations: Nearly half of unique spike-specific TCRs reportedly recognized epitopes outside regions mutated in the B.1.351 and B.1.1.7 variants. Conclusions about previously exposed vaccinees are limited because only six or seven AZD1222 recipients were SARS-CoV-2 seropositive at baseline. The 56-69-year group was small, and its depth increase did not reach significance, likely because of low power. Most participants were white British and females outnumbered males, and the authors suggested that clonal diversity may have been underestimated. Spike-specific TCR breadth and depth rose significantly after two AZD1222 doses compared with day 0 and with MenACWY recipients. The whole spike protein was spanned by vaccine-associated CD4 TCRs, and dominant responses were seen in regions 160-218 and 743-854. Because no samples from the day 14 peak response were available, repertoires could be characterized only after the peak T cell response.

Taken from the germline V gene, the CDR1 and CDR2 loops are KGHSH and LQKENI. The CDR3 spans 14 residues, from the cysteine through the phenylalanine. Only the CDR3 portion is preserved as DNA: 42 bases, with reading frame beginning at the first base. V drops 4 bases and J drops 7 bases, leaving 11 bases in between. The sample's time point, from its label and the paper: about 28 days (+/-7) after the second vaccine dose. Because spike-specific TCR depth and breadth did not differ between the two schedules, AZD1222 recipients who got a second dose at roughly 4 weeks were pooled with those who got a second dose at roughly 12 weeks. Vaccinee samples came from UK trials COV001 and COV002, including a single-blind randomized controlled phase 2/3 trial of AZD1222 (ChAdOx1 nCoV-19) in healthy adults. Trial participant PBMC samples were collected at day 0 and day 28 after the second dose for TCRbeta chain sequencing.

The receptor chain draws on TRBV18 and TRBJ1-6, with no confidently assigned D gene. Sequencing was performed on peripheral blood, taken 28 days after the second AZD1222 dose. This sequence was found in an adult who received the AZD1222 COVID-19 vaccine. Here the CDR3 is given as CASSLTETNSPLHF. The DNA sequence follows: TGTGCCAGCTCACTCACAGAGACGAATTCACCCCTCCACTTT.